This T cell receptor (beta chain) was obtained from a study of identical twins. Unique molecular identifiers were present on cDNA, and template switching added a universal primer site. TCRdb passed the 5' RACE reads through MiXCR, listing each CDR3 protein once. The sample yields about 530,000 distinct CDR3 sequences, approximately 16% seen once. Germline CDR1 SGHRS, CDR2 YFSETQ. The V end was cut by 0 bases, the J end by 2 bases, with 6 bases between. The CDR3 is made up of 13 amino acids. A few counts support this clonotype. Its specificity is not known. Findings and limits, study-wide: Sequences that were beta out-of-frame showed weaker excess twin sharing. Those out-of-frame alpha sequences shared by twins showed an excess of low generation probability.

These data were also filed under a second study, of yellow fever vaccine responses in identical twins.

V and J are TRBV5-1 and TRBJ2-7; D gene uncertain. The clonotype originates from a woman between 18 and 30 years old in good health. Input material: CD4+ T cells sorted from blood. The CDR3 DNA reads as TGCGCCAGCAGCTTGGGCAGGACCTACGAGCAGTACTTC. Its translation is CASSLGRTYEQYF.